Detailed here is one TCR beta chain. Antigen unknown. Researchers ran the PCR with 60 Vbeta and 13 Jbeta primers. Some clones are missing from TCRdb's copy, which holds only in-frame ones; the method was immunoSEQ multiplex PCR. The data show approximately 97,000 clones, less than 85% seen once. The data derive from a study of cytomegalovirus exposure and HLA in healthy donors. Study-level results: In a later analysis, V- and J-gene trimming of beta chains associated with a DCLRE1C missense variant, replicated independently. Earlier results showed most TCR beta V segments being productive about 87% or about 30% of the time. In most subjects, TCR beta sequences reportedly gave accurate predictions of HLA-A and HLA-B alleles.

There are 11 residues in the CDR3. Germline V gene sequence: CDR1 SGHDT, CDR2 YYEEEE. The germline V and J ends were trimmed by 4 bases and 8 bases, with 9 bases remaining between them. This sequence originates from a man aged 40-50 years in good health and CMV-seronegative. The chain couples TRBV5-6 to TRBJ1-2, with a tentative D call TRBD1 (5 bases). Sequenced input: PBMCs. CDR3 coding DNA: TGTGCCAGCAGCCGGGGGGTCGGCTACACCTTC. It is translated as CASSRGVGYTF.